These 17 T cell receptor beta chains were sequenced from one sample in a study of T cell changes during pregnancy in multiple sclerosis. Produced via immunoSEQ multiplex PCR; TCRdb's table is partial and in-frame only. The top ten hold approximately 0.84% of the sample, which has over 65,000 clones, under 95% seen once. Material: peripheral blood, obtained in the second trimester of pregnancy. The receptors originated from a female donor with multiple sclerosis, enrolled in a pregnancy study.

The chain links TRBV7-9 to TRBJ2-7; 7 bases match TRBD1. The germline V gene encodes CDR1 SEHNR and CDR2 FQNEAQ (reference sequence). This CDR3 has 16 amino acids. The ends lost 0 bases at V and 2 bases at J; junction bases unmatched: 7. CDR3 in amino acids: CASSLAMAGGPYEQYF. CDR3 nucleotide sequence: TGTGCCAGCAGCTTAGCGATGGCAGGGGGACCCTACGAGCAGTACTTC. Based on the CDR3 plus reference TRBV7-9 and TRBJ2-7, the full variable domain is DTGVSQNPRHKITKRGQNVTFRCDPISEHNRLYWYRQTLGQGPEFLTYFQNEAQLEKSRLLSDRFSAERPKGSFSTLEIQRTEQGDSAMYLCASSLAMAGGPYEQYFGPGTRLTVT.

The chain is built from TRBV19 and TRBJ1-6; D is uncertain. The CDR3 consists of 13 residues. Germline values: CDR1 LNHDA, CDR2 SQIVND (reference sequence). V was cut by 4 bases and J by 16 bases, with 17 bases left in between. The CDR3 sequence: CASSTNQARLLHF. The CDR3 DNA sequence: TGTGCCAGTAGTACCAACCAGGCCCGCTTACTCCACTTT.

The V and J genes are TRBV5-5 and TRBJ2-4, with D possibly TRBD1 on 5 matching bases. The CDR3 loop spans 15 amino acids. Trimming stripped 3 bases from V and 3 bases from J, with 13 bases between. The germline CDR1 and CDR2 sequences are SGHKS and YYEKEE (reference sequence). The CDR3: CASSWSQGHKNIQYF. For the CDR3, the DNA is TGTGCCAGCAGCTGGAGTCAGGGTCACAAAAACATTCAGTACTTC.

This CDR3 reads CASSFIGTAANEKLFF. CDR3 nucleotide sequence: TGTGCCAGCAGCTTTATCGGGACAGCGGCTAATGAAAAACTGTTTTTT. The chain joins TRBV6-6 to TRBJ1-4; the match to TRBD1 covers 7 bases. This CDR3 is 16 amino acids long. Germline-derived CDR1 and CDR2 are MNHNY and SVGAGI (reference sequence). V lost 6 bases to trimming and J lost 3 bases; unmatched junction nucleotides: 10.

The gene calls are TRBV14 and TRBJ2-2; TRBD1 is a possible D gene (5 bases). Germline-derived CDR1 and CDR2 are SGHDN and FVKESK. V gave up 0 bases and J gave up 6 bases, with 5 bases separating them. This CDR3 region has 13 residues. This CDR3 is CASSQEGAGELFF. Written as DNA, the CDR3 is TGTGCCAGCAGCCAAGAAGGGGCCGGGGAGCTGTTTTTT.

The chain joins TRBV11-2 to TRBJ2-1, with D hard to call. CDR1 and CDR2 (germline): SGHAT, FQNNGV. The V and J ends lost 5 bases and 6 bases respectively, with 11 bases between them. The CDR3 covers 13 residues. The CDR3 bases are TGTGCCAGCAGCCCCAGTCCTAGCAATGAGCAGTTCTTC. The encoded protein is CASSPSPSNEQFF.

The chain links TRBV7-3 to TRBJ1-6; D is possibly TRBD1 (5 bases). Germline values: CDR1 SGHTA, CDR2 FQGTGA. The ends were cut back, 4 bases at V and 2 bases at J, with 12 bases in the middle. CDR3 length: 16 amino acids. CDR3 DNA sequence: TGTGCCAGCAGCTCCCCTCCGGGGGCCTATAATTCACCCCTCCACTTT. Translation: CASSSPPGAYNSPLHF.

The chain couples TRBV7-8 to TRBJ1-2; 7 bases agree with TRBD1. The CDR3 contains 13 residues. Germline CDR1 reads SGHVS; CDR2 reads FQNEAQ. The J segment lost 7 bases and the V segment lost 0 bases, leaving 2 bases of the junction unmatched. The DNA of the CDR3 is TGTGCCAGCAGCTTAGCGCAGGGGGTTGGCTACACCTTC. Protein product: CASSLAQGVGYTF.

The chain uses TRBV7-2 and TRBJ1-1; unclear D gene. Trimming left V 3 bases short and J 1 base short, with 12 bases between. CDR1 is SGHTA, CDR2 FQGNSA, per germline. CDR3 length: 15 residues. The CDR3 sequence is CASSFSGMPNTEAFF. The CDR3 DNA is TGTGCCAGCAGCTTTTCCGGGATGCCGAACACTGAAGCTTTCTTT.

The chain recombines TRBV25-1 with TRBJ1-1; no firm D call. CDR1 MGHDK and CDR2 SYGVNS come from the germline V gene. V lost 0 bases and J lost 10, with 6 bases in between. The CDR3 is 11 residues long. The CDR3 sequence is CASSEYAVAFF. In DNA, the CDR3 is TGTGCCAGCAGTGAATATGCGGTAGCTTTCTTT.

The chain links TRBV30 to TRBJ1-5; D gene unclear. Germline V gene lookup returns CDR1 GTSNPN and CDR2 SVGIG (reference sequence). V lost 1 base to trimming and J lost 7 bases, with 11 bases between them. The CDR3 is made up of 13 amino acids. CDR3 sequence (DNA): TGTGCCTGGAGTGCTGGGCTGGAACAGCCCCAGCATTTT. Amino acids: CAWSAGLEQPQHF.

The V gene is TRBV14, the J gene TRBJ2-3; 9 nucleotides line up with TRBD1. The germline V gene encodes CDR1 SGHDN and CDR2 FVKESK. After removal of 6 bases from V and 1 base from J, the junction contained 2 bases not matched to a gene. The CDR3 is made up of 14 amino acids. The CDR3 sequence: CASRWTGGTDTQYF. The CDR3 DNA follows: TGTGCCAGCAGATGGACAGGGGGCACAGATACGCAGTATTTT.

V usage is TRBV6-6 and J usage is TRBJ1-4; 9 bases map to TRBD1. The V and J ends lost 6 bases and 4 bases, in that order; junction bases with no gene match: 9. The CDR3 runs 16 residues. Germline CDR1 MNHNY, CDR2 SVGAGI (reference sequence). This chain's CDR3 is CASSIQGAGVNEKLFF. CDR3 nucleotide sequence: TGTGCCAGCAGCATACAGGGGGCTGGGGTTAATGAAAAACTGTTTTTT.

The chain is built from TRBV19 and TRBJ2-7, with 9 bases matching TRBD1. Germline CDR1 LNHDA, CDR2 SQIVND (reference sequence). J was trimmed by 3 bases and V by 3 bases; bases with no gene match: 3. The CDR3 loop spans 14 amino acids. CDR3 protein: CASSIGQGYYEQYF. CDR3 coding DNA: TGTGCCAGTAGTATCGGACAGGGGTACTACGAGCAGTACTTC.

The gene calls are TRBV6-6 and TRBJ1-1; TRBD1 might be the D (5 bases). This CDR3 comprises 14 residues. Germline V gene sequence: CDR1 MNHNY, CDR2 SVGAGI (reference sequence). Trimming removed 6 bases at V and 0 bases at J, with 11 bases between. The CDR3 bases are TGTGCCAGCAGCCCAGACAGCCTGAACACTGAAGCTTTCTTT. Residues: CASSPDSLNTEAFF.

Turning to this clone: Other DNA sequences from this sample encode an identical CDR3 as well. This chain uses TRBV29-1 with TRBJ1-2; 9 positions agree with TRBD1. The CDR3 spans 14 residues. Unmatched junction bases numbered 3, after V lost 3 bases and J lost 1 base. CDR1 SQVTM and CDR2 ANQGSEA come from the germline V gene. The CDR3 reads CSVEGTGLNYGYTF. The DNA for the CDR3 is TGCAGCGTTGAGGGGACAGGGCTTAACTATGGCTACACCTTC.

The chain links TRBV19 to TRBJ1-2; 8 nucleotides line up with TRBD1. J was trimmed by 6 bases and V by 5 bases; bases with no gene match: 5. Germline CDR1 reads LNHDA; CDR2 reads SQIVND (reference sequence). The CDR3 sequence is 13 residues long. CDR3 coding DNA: TGTGCCAGTAGTGGAGGACAGGGAAATGGCTACACCTTC. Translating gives CASSGGQGNGYTF.